The text below deals with one T cell receptor (beta chain). Its antigen remains unidentified. The entry originates in a study of OX40 agonist ivuxolimab in advanced cancers. Regarding the study as a whole: Expanded clones tended on average to be more numerous among CD8+ T cells than CD4+.

There are 17 residues in the CDR3. Some clones are missing from TCRdb's copy, which holds only in-frame ones; the method was immunoSEQ multiplex PCR. This table holds about 62,000 clones, 70% to 90% found once. The receptor's source is an adult with an advanced solid tumor such as melanoma, head and neck, liver or kidney cancer. The specimen was CD4+ or CD8+ T cells sorted from blood, collected in a trial of the OX40 agonist ivuxolimab. The chain joins TRBV21-1 to TRBJ1-5; TRBD1, the D gene given by the table, was not confirmed from the DNA. TRBV21-1 is an annotated pseudogene. The CDR3 protein is CASSVPTGGGCNQPQHF. DNA for the CDR3: TGTGCCAGCAGCGTACCGACAGGGGGCGGGTGCAATCAGCCCCAGCATTTT.